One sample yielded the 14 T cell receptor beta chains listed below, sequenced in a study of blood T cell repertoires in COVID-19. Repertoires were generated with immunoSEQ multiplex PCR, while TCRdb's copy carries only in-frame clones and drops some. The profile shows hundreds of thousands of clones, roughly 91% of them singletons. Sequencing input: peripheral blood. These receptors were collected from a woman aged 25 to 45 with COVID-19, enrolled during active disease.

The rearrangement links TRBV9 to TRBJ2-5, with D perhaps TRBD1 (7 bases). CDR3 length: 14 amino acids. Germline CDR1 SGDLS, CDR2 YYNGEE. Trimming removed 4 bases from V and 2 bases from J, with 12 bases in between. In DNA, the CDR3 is TGTGCCAGCAGCACGGGGGACAGTCAAGAGACCCAGTACTTC. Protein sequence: CASSTGDSQETQYF. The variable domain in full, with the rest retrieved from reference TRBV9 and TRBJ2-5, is DSGVTQTPKHLITATGQRVTLRCSPRSGDLSVYWYQQSLDQGLQFLIQYYNGEERAKGNILERFSAQQFPDLHSELNLSSLELGDSALYFCASSTGDSQETQYFGPGTRLLVL.

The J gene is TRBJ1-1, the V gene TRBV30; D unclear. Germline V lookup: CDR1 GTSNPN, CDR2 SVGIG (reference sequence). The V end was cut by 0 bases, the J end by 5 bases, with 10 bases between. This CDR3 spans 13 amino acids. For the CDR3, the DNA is TGTGCCTGGAGTGTGTCCCAGTCGACTGAAGCTTTCTTT. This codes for CAWSVSQSTEAFF.

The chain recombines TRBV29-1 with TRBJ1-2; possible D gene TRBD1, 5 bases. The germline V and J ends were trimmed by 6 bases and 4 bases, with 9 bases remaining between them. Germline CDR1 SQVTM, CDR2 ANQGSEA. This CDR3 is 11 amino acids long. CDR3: CSVVTAYGYTF. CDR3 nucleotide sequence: TGCAGCGTGGTGACAGCCTATGGCTACACCTTC.

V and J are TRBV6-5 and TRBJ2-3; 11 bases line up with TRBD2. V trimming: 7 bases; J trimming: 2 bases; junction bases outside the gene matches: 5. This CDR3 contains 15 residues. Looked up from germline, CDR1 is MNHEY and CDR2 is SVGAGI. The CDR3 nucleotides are TGTGCCAGCAAGGTACTAGCGGGGGCCACAGATACGCAGTATTTT. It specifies CASKVLAGATDTQYF.

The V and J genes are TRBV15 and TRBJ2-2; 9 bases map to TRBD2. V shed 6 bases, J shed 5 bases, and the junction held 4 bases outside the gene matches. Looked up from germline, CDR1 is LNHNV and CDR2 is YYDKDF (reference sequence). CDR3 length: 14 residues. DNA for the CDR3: TGTGCCACCAGGGCTAGCGGGGTTACCGGGGAGCTGTTTTTT. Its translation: CATRASGVTGELFF.

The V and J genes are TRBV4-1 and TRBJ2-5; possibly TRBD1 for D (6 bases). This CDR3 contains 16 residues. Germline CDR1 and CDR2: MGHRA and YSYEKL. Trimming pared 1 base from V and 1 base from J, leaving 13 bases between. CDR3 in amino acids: CASSQVQGVGQETQYF. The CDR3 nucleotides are TGCGCCAGCAGCCAAGTACAGGGAGTGGGCCAAGAGACCCAGTACTTC.

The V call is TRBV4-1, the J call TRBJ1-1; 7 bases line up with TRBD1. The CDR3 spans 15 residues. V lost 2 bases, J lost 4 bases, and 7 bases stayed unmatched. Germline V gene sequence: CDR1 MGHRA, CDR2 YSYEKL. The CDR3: CASSQNRGAATEAFF. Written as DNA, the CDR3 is TGCGCCAGCAGCCAAAACAGGGGAGCGGCCACTGAAGCTTTCTTT.

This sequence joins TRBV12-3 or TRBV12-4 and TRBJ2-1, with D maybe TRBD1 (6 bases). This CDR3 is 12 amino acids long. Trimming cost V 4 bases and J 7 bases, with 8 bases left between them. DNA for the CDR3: TGTGCCAGCAGTTCCAGGGGTAATGAGCAGTTCTTC. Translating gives CASSSRGNEQFF.

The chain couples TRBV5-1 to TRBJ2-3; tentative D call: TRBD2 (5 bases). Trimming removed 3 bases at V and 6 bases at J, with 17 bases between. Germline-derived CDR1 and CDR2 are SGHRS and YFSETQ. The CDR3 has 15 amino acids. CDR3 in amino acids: CASSSRGASLDTQYF. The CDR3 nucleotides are TGCGCCAGCAGCTCCCGGGGAGCCAGCCTGGATACGCAGTATTTT.

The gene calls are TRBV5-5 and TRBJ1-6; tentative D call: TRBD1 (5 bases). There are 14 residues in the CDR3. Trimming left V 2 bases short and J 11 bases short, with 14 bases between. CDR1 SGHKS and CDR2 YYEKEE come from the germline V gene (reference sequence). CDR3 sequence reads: CASSLRGDMAPLHF. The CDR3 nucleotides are TGTGCCAGCAGCTTAAGGGGTGATATGGCACCCCTCCACTTT.

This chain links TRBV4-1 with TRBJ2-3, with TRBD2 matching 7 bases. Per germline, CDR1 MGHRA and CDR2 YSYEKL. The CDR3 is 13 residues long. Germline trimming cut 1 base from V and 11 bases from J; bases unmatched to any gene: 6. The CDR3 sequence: CASSQGLAALQYF. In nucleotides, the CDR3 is TGCGCCAGCAGCCAAGGACTAGCAGCTTTGCAGTATTTT.

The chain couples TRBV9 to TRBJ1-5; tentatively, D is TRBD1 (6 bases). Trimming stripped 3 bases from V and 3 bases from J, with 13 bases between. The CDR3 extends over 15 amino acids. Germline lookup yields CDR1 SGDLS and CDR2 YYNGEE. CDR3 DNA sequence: TGTGCCAGCAGCGCCCACTCAGGGGCCAATCAGCCCCAGCATTTT. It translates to CASSAHSGANQPQHF.

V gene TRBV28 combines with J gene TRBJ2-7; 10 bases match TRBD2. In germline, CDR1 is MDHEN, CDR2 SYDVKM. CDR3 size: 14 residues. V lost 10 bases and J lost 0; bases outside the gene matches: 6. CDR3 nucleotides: TGTGCCACCCAAGCGGGGGGGAGCTCCTACGAGCAGTACGTC. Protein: CATQAGGSSYEQYV.

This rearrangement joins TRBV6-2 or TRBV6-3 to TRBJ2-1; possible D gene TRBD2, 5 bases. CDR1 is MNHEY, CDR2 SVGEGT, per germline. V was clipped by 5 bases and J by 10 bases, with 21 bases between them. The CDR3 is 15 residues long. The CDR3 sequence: CASSSGLLARREQFF. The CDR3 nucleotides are TGTGCCAGCAGTAGCGGCCTGCTAGCCCGGAGGGAGCAGTTCTTC.